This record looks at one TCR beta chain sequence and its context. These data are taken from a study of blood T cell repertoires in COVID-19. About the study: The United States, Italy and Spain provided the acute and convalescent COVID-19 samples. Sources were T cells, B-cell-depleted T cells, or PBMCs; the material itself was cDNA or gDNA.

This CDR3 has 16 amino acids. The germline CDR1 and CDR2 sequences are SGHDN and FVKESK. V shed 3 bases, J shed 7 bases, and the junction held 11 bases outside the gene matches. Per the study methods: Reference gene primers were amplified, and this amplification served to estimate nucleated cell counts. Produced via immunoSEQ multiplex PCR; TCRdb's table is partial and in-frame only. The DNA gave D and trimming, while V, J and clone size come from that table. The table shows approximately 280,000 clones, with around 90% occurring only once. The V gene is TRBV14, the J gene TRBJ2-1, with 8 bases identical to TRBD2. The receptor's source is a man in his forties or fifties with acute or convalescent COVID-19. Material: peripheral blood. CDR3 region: CASSHWGGGSFNEQFF. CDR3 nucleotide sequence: TGTGCCAGCAGCCATTGGGGCGGGGGGTCGTTTAATGAGCAGTTCTTC.